This is a list of T cell receptor beta chains from one sample in a study. MiXCR, run by TCRdb on the 5' RACE reads, gives a single entry per CDR3 protein. The table records 35,000 to 50,000 distinct CDR3 sequences, 30% of them present only once. The sequencing sample was made of tumor-infiltrating memory CD4+ T cells sorted from the breast tumor. The receptors were gathered from a female donor with breast cancer. The CDR3 runs from the conserved cysteine through the conserved F or W. D genes are given only for firm matches. A row's size may be missing; if present it is once, few, many or a size class.

>-|TRBJ2-3|TRBV5-6|few
CASRSNSTDTQYF
TGTGCCAGCAGGTCGAACAGCACAGATACGCAGTATTTT
>-|TRBJ1-1|TRBV29-1|-
CSVEHSEAAFF
TGCAGCGTTGAGCACTCTGAGGCGGCTTTCTTT
>-|TRBJ1-5|TRBV12-3/TRBV12-4|few
CASRLEGNQPQHF
TGTGCCAGCAGACTCGAAGGCAATCAGCCCCAGCATTTT
>TRBD2|TRBJ2-5|TRBV5-1|-
CASGKTGGQETQYF
TGCGCCAGCGGGAAGACGGGAGGGCAAGAGACCCAGTACTTC
>-|TRBJ2-7|TRBV10-3|-
CAISELDYEQYF
TGTGCCATCAGTGAGTTGGATTACGAGCAGTACTTC
>TRBD1|TRBJ1-1|TRBV12-3/TRBV12-4|-
CASSLPTGADTEAFF
TGTGCCAGCAGTTTACCTACAGGGGCGGACACTGAAGCTTTCTTT
>-|TRBJ2-6|TRBV4-3|-
CASSQDRSGANVLTF
TGCGCCAGCAGCCAAGACAGGTCTGGGGCCAACGTCCTGACTTTC
>-|TRBJ2-6|TRBV6-1|-
CASTDIAEASGANVLTF
TGTGCCAGCACTGATATAGCGGAAGCCTCTGGGGCCAACGTCCTGACTTTC
>-|TRBJ1-2|TRBV12-3/TRBV12-4|-
CASRSGDSITNYGYTF
TGTGCCAGCAGATCGGGCGACAGCATCACTAACTATGGCTACACCTTC
>-|TRBJ2-2|TRBV7-2|few
CASSFRLAEKLFF
TGTGCCAGCAGCTTTCGGCTGGCTGAGAAGCTGTTTTTT
>-|TRBJ1-2|TRBV12-3/TRBV12-4|-
CASSLAPDPRLYGYTF
TGTGCCAGCAGTTTAGCCCCTGACCCCCGGCTCTATGGCTACACCTTC
>-|TRBJ2-1|TRBV5-1|-
CASSVYGRNEQFF
TGCGCCAGCAGCGTGTACGGGCGAAATGAGCAGTTCTTC